The rows below give T cell receptor beta chains drawn from one sample of a study of T-cell memory formation after mild COVID-19. MiXCR was run by TCRdb on the 5' RACE reads, yielding one entry per CDR3 protein. The sample carries roughly 600,000 distinct CDR3 sequences, 18% recorded once. Sequencing was performed on PBMCs or a T cell subset sorted from them (not recorded which). The receptor set was obtained from an adult woman who had mild COVID-19 (a few samples of this study predate the infection). Cell type and time point are not known. Each CDR3 is given with its conserved first and last residue. A D gene is named only where the DNA matches it firmly. Expanded clones are given a class, and other clones once, few, many or no size at all.

>NA|TRBV24-1|NA|TRBJ2-1
TGTGCCACCAGTGGGGGCGTCACAGGGTTTCGCAATGAGCAGTTCTTC
CATSGGVTGFRNEQFF
>NA|TRBV7-9|NA|TRBJ2-1
TGTGCCAGCAGCTTAGAGACTACTCGAGGTGAGCAGTTCTTC
CASSLETTRGEQFF
>few|TRBV20-1|TRBD2|TRBJ2-1
TGCAGTGCTAGATACCGCCACGAGCGGGGGGCCTACAATGAGCAGTTCTTC
CSARYRHERGAYNEQFF
>NA|TRBV4-2|TRBD2|TRBJ2-2
TGTGCCAGCAGCCAAGAGGGACTAGCGGGAGCCAACACCGGGGAGCTGTTTTTT
CASSQEGLAGANTGELFF
>few|TRBV18|NA|TRBJ2-2
TGTGCCAGCTCACCATTAAGCGGAGGGGGCGCCGGGGAGCTGTTTTTT
CASSPLSGGGAGELFF
>NA|TRBV6-6|NA|TRBJ1-1
TGTGCCAGCAGCCCCGGGACCCTAGTCTCCGAAGCTTTCTTT
CASSPGTLVSEAFF
>NA|TRBV12-3/TRBV12-4|TRBD2|TRBJ2-3
TGTGCCAGCAGTCCTCATAGGGGGACTAGCGGCCCAGATACGCAGTATTTT
CASSPHRGTSGPDTQYF
>NA|TRBV15|NA|TRBJ1-1
TGTGCCACCAGCAGATCTGGGGAGGGGTCGGACCTTGAAGCTTTCTTT
CATSRSGEGSDLEAFF
>NA|TRBV11-2|NA|TRBJ2-2
TGTGCCAGCAGCCGGGCTGAAGGATGGGACACCGGGGAGCTGTTTTTT
CASSRAEGWDTGELFF
>many|TRBV7-9|NA|TRBJ2-7
TGTGCCAGCAGCTTAGGGGCAGACGAGCAGTACTTC
CASSLGADEQYF
>few|TRBV5-1|NA|TRBJ2-7
TGCGCCAGCAGCTTTTCACCCGTGCCAGTTACCTACGAGCAGTACTTC
CASSFSPVPVTYEQYF
>NA|TRBV9|TRBD2|TRBJ2-1
TGTGCCAGCCGCGGGGCGGGGGATGAGCAGTTCTTC
CASRGAGDEQFF
>NA|TRBV27|NA|TRBJ1-2
TGTGCCAGCAGACCACAGGGTGGAGGCTACACCTTC
CASRPQGGGYTF
>few|TRBV9|NA|TRBJ2-7
TGTGCCAGCAGCCCGGGGAGGGGGCGCTTCGGCGAGCAGTACTTC
CASSPGRGRFGEQYF
>NA|TRBV6-1|NA|TRBJ2-7
TGTGCCACATACACAGGGCTTCCCTACGAGCAGTACTTC
CATYTGLPYEQYF
>NA|TRBV29-1|TRBD2|TRBJ2-7
TGCAGCGTAACTAGACTAGCGGGAGGGGCCGCCGAGCAGTACTTC
CSVTRLAGGAAEQYF
>few|TRBV12-3/TRBV12-4|TRBD1|TRBJ1-1
TGTGCCAGCACCAAAGACAGGGGGCTGGGTACTGAAGCTTTCTTT
CASTKDRGLGTEAFF
>few|TRBV9|TRBD1|TRBJ2-7
TGTGCCAGCAGCCCGGGACAGGGGGCCTGGGAGCAGTACTTC
CASSPGQGAWEQYF
>NA|TRBV5-1|NA|TRBJ2-5
TGCGCCAGCAGCGCACGGGGACCGCCGTACCAAGAGACCCAGTACTTC
CASSARGPPYQETQYF
>few|TRBV5-6|NA|TRBJ2-7
TGTGCCAGCAGCTCTCTGGGGCAGGGGTCATACTACGAGCAGTACTTC
CASSSLGQGSYYEQYF
>NA|TRBV7-2|NA|TRBJ2-3
TGTGCCAGCAGCTTTGAACAGGGTTTTTTCACAGATACGCAGTATTTT
CASSFEQGFFTDTQYF
>few|TRBV27|NA|TRBJ2-1
TGTGCCAGCAAAGGGTTTTACAATGAGCAGTTCTTC
CASKGFYNEQFF
>few|TRBV5-1|NA|TRBJ2-3
TGCGCCAGCAGCTTGGTAGGGCGTCAGGATACGCAGTATTTT
CASSLVGRQDTQYF
>NA|TRBV12-3/TRBV12-4|TRBD1|TRBJ1-2
TGTGCCAGCAGATCCGGACAGGTCCGGGGCTACACCTTC
CASRSGQVRGYTF
>many|TRBV5-4|NA|TRBJ1-4
TGTGCCAGCAGCTTCTTCAAGAATGAAAAACTGTTTTTT
CASSFFKNEKLFF
>many|TRBV7-9|NA|TRBJ2-1
TGTGCCAGCAGCGGACAATCCTCCTACAATGAGCAGTTCTTC
CASSGQSSYNEQFF
>NA|TRBV6-1|NA|TRBJ1-5
TGTGCCAGCAGTTTGCCTGGGAATAGCAATCAGCCCCAGCATTTT
CASSLPGNSNQPQHF
>NA|TRBV11-2|NA|TRBJ2-7
TGTGCCAGCAGCCCAGGGAGGTCCTACGAGCAGTACTTC
CASSPGRSYEQYF
>NA|TRBV27|TRBD1|TRBJ2-3
TGTGCCAGCAGTTTGGTTCAGGGGGCCATCGGCACAGATACGCAGTATTTT
CASSLVQGAIGTDTQYF
>NA|TRBV7-3|TRBD2|TRBJ2-7
TGTGCCAGCAGCTTACTAGCGGGGGGCGGGTACGAGCAGTACTTC
CASSLLAGGGYEQYF
>few|TRBV7-9|NA|TRBJ2-1
TGTGCCAGCAGCCCTTACACGGTCCTTCACGACAATGAGCAGTTCTTC
CASSPYTVLHDNEQFF
>NA|TRBV5-1|TRBD1|TRBJ1-2
TGCGCCAGCAGCGCCAGACAGGGGGCAGATGGCTACACCTTC
CASSARQGADGYTF
>NA|TRBV3-1|NA|TRBJ1-3
TGTGCCAGCAGCCAAGAAAGGCACTCTGGAAACACCATATATTTT
CASSQERHSGNTIYF
>few|TRBV7-3|TRBD2|TRBJ2-1
TGTGCCAGCAGCCTAGCGGGGTCTGGGCAGTTCTTC
CASSLAGSGQFF
>few|TRBV7-6|TRBD2|TRBJ2-5
TGTGCCAGCAGCTCCCCCCCGGGAGAGCGGGGGATGAGAGAGACCCAGTACTTC
CASSSPPGERGMRETQYF
>NA|TRBV7-2|TRBD1|TRBJ2-7
TGTGCCAGCAGCTTAGCGCCGACAGGGATCCCCTACGAGCAGTACTTC
CASSLAPTGIPYEQYF
>few|TRBV5-1|TRBD1|TRBJ1-6
TGCGCCAGCAGCTTGGGACAGGGCCTGAATTCACCCCTCCACTTT
CASSLGQGLNSPLHF
>NA|TRBV24-1|NA|TRBJ2-1
TGTGCCACCAGTGATCCCTCGGACCGGGTAGAGAATGAGCAGTTCTTC
CATSDPSDRVENEQFF
>few|TRBV5-1|TRBD2|TRBJ2-1
TGCGCCAGCAGCTGGGGGACTAGCGGATACAATGAGCAGTTCTTC
CASSWGTSGYNEQFF
>many|TRBV7-2|NA|TRBJ2-3
TGTGCCAGCAGCTTATCCGGGTTAGATACGCAGTATTTT
CASSLSGLDTQYF
>NA|TRBV28|NA|TRBJ1-2
TGTGCCAGCAGTTTAGCCGGGAGCTATGGCTACACCTTC
CASSLAGSYGYTF
>NA|TRBV10-3|NA|TRBJ2-7
TGTGCCATCAGCGTCCGGCAAAACTACGAGCAGTACTTC
CAISVRQNYEQYF
>NA|TRBV7-8|NA|TRBJ1-1
TGTGCCAGCAGCTTAGCGCGTATGGCAGGGCGGACTGAAGCTTTCTTT
CASSLARMAGRTEAFF
>NA|TRBV2|TRBD2|TRBJ2-3
TGTGCCAGCAGTGAAGGAGCCCTGCGGGGGGGCGGATATACGCAGTATTTT
CASSEGALRGGGYTQYF
>many|TRBV5-5|TRBD1|TRBJ2-1
TGTGCCAGCAGCTCCGAACTAGAGACAGGGTCAAGGGGTGAGCAGTTCTTC
CASSSELETGSRGEQFF
>few|TRBV11-2|NA|TRBJ2-5
TGTGCCAGCAGCCATTTGATGGGATTTACCAAAGAGACCCAGTACTTC
CASSHLMGFTKETQYF
>many|TRBV5-1|NA|TRBJ2-3
TGCGCCAGCAGCTTGGCGGCTACCCCAGATACGCAGTATTTT
CASSLAATPDTQYF
>NA|TRBV15|NA|TRBJ1-5
TGTGCCACCAGCAGGTCCGGTGGGGGGGCTTATCAGCCCCAGCATTTT
CATSRSGGGAYQPQHF
>few|TRBV24-1|TRBD2|TRBJ2-1
TGTGCCACCAGTGATTTGCCCTTAGCGGGGGGAGGGGCATCCTACAATGAGCAGTTCTTC
CATSDLPLAGGGASYNEQFF
>NA|TRBV20-1|NA|TRBJ2-3
TGCAGTGCTCCCCTCTGGTCCAGCACAGATACGCAGTATTTT
CSAPLWSSTDTQYF
>NA|TRBV20-1|NA|TRBJ2-1
TGCAGTGCGAAGTGGAGTTCGAGCTCCTACAATGAGCAGTTCTTC
CSAKWSSSSYNEQFF
>NA|TRBV15|TRBD1|TRBJ1-3
TGTGCCACCGGACAGGGTTCTGGAAACACCATATATTTT
CATGQGSGNTIYF
>few|TRBV4-1|TRBD2|TRBJ2-7
TGCGCCAGCAGCCAAAACGGGGGGTCCTACGAGCAGTACTTC
CASSQNGGSYEQYF